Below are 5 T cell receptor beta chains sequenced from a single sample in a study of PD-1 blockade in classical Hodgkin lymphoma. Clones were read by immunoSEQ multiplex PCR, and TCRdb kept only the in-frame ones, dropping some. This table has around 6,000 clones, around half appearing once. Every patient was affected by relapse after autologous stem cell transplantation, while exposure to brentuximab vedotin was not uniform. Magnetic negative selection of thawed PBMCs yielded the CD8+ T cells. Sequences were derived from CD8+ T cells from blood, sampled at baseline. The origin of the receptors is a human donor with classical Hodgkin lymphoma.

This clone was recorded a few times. The CDR3 sequence: CASSLSGHTEAFF. The CDR3 bases are TGTGCCAGCAGCTTATCCGGCCATACTGAAGCTTTCTTT. The chain combines TRBV7-9 with TRBJ1-1; D call uncertain. The V gene lost 2 bases and the J gene lost 5 bases, with 9 bases spanning the gap. The CDR3 has 13 residues. Germline CDR1 is SEHNR and CDR2 is FQNEAQ (reference sequence).

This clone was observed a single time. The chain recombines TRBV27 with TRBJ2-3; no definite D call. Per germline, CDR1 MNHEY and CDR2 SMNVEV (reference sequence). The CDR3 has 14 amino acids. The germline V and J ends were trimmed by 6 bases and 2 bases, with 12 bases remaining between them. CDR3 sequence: CASSQLGITDTQYF. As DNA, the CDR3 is TGTGCCAGCAGCCAACTTGGGATCACAGATACGCAGTATTTT.

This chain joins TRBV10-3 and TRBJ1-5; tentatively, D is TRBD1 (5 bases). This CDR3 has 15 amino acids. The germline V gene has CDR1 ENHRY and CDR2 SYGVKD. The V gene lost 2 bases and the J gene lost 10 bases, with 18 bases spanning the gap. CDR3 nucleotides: TGTGCCATCAGTGAGGGGGGGGACGATTCGTCCCCCCAGCATTTT. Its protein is CAISEGGDDSSPQHF.

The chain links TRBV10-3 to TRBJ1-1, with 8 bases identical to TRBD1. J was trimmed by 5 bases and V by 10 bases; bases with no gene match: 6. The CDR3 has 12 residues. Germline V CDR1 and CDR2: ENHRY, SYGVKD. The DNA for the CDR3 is TGTGCCAGCATGCGACAGGGGACTGAAGCTTTCTTT. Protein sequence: CASMRQGTEAFF.

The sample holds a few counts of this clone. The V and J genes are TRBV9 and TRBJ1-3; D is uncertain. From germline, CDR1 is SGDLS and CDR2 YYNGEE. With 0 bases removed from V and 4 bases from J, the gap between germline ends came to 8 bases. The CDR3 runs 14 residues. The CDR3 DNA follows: TGTGCCAGCAGCGTAGGGAACGGGGGAAACACCATATATTTT. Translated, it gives CASSVGNGGNTIYF. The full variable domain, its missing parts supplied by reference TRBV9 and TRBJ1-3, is DSGVTQTPKHLITATGQRVTLRCSPRSGDLSVYWYQQSLDQGLQFLIQYYNGEERAKGNILERFSAQQFPDLHSELNLSSLELGDSALYFCASSVGNGGNTIYFGEGSWLTVV.